One sample yielded the 4 T cell receptor beta chains listed below, sequenced in a study of shared clonotypes between healthy human individuals. Clones were sequenced by immunoSEQ multiplex PCR, and TCRdb holds only the in-frame ones, with some missing. This table has around 2,000,000 clones, roughly 94% appearing once. Sample: naive CD4+ T cells sorted from blood. The subset denotes: CD45RA+ positively selected. These receptors all come from a man aged 18 to 35 in good health.

The genes are TRBV9 and TRBJ2-2; TRBD1 aligns across 10 bases. The CDR3 is 18 amino acids. Germline CDR1 reads SGDLS; CDR2 reads YYNGEE. V lost 0 bases and J lost 4; bases outside the gene matches: 9. The CDR3 coding sequence is TGTGCCAGCAGCGTAGTAGAGCCTGGACAGGGGGGCACCGGGGAGCTGTTTTTT. Its translation: CASSVVEPGQGGTGELFF.

Notes on this clone: This may be a read error, as it is one base from a much larger clone. V and J are TRBV18 and TRBJ1-1; 7 bases are a match to TRBD1. Per germline, CDR1 KGHSH and CDR2 LQKENI. The CDR3 is 15 amino acids. The CDR3 is CASSQDRKMNTEVFF. The CDR3 coding sequence is TGTGCCAGCTCGCAGGACAGGAAGATGAACACTGAAGTTTTCTTT.

The V and J genes are TRBV19 and TRBJ1-6; D uncertain. Trimming removed 3 bases at V and 10 bases at J, with 13 bases between. The CDR3 consists of 14 residues. Per germline, CDR1 LNHDA and CDR2 SQIVND (reference sequence). The CDR3 loop is CASSIYTAKSPLHF. CDR3 coding DNA: TGTGCCAGTAGTATCTATACCGCTAAGTCACCCCTCCACTTT.

The gene calls are TRBV10-3 and TRBJ2-1, with TRBD2 as a possible D gene (5 bases). V gave up 7 bases and J gave up 5 bases, with 12 bases separating them. The CDR3 spans 13 residues. CDR1 is ENHRY and CDR2 is SYGVKD in the germline V gene. CDR3 protein: CAIKGRMDNEQFF. For the CDR3, the DNA is TGTGCCATCAAAGGGAGAATGGACAATGAGCAGTTCTTC.